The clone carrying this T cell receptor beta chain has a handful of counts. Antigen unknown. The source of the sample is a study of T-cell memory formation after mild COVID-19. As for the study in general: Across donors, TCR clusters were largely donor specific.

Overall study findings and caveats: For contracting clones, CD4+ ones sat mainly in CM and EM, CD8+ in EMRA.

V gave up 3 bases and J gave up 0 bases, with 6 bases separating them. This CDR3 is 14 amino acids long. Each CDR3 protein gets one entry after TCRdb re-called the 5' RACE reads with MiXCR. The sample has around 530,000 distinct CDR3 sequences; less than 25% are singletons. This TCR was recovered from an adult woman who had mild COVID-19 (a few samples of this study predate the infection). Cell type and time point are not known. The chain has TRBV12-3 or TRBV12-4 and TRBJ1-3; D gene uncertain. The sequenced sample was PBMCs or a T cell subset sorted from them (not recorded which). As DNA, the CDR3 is TGTGCCAGCAGTTTCGGGTTCTCTGGAAACACCATATATTTT. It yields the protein CASSFGFSGNTIYF.